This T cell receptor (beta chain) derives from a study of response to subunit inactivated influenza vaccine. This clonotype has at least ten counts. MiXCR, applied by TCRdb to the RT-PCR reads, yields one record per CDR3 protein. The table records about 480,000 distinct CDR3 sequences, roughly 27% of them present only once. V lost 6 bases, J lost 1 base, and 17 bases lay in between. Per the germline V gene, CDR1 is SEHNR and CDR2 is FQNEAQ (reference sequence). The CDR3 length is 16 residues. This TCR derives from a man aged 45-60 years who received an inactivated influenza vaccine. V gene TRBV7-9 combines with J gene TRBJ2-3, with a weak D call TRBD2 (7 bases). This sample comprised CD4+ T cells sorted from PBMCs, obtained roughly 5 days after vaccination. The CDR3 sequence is CASRKPRGRGTDTQYF. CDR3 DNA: TGTGCCAGCAGAAAACCGCGGGGGCGCGGCACAGATACGCAGTATTTT.